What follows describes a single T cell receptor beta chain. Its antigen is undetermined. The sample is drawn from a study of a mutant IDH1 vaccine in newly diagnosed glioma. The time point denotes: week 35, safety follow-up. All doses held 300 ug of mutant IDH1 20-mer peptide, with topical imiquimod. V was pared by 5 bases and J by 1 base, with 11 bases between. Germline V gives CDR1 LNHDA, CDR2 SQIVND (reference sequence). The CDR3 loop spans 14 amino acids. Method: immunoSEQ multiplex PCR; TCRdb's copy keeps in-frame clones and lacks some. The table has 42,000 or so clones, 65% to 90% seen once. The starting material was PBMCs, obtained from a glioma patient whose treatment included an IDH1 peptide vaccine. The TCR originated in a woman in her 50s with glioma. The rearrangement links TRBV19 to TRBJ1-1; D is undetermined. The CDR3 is CASSAEYKNTEAFF. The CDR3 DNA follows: TGTGCCAGTAGTGCTGAATACAAGAACACTGAAGCTTTCTTT.